These 10 T cell receptor beta chains came from one sample sequenced in a study of blood T cell repertoires in COVID-19. Generated by immunoSEQ multiplex PCR, the TCRdb table keeps only in-frame clones and is missing some. The profile covers around 460,000 clones, with roughly 89% appearing a single time and 0.7% to 0.85% taken by the ten largest. Material for sequencing was peripheral blood. The receptor set was obtained from a man aged 18 to 29 with COVID-19, enrolled during active disease.

This chain joins TRBV7-2 and TRBJ1-3; maybe TRBD1 (6 bases). CDR3 size: 15 residues. V was shortened by 4 bases and J by 2 bases, with 12 bases between the two germline ends. The germline gives CDR1 SGHTA, CDR2 FQGNSA. Here the CDR3 reads CASSSRGGAGNTIYF. Written as DNA, the CDR3 is TGTGCCAGCAGCTCACGAGGGGGGGCTGGAAACACCATATATTTT.

The rearrangement joins TRBV25-1 to TRBJ1-6; TRBD1 is a possible D gene (6 bases). From germline, CDR1 is MGHDK and CDR2 SYGVNS. This CDR3 is 14 amino acids long. Trimming took 4 bases from V and 8 from J, leaving 12 bases between them. CDR3 in DNA: TGTGCCAGCAGTGGAACAGGGACGCATTCACCCCTCCACTTT. It translates to CASSGTGTHSPLHF.

This clone came up a few times. The chain uses TRBV6-5 and TRBJ1-1; the match to TRBD1 covers 7 bases. V lost 4 bases, J lost 0 bases, and 8 bases stayed unmatched. The CDR3 totals 16 residues. The germline CDR1 and CDR2 sequences are MNHEY and SVGAGI. The chain's CDR3 is CASSFLAGQLNTEAFF. The CDR3 nucleotides are TGTGCCAGCAGTTTTCTTGCGGGACAGCTGAACACTGAAGCTTTCTTT.

This chain links TRBV6-4 with TRBJ1-5, with D maybe TRBD1 (6 bases). Germline CDR1 and CDR2: MRHNA and SNTAGT. V was shortened by 5 bases and J by 5 bases, with 13 bases between the two germline ends. There are 14 residues in the CDR3. Here the CDR3 reads CASSQTGGDQPQHF. The CDR3 region has the DNA TGTGCCAGCAGTCAGACAGGCGGCGATCAGCCCCAGCATTTT.

The J gene is TRBJ2-3, the V gene TRBV19; D perhaps matches TRBD1 (6 bases). The CDR3 covers 13 residues. The germline gives CDR1 LNHDA, CDR2 SQIVND (reference sequence). With 2 bases removed from V and 13 bases from J, the gap between germline ends came to 16 bases. The CDR3 sequence: CASSIINGDNKYF. The CDR3 DNA is TGTGCCAGTAGTATAATAAACGGGGACAATAAGTATTTT.

The V gene is TRBV25-1, the J gene TRBJ1-4; tentatively, D is TRBD1 (5 bases). CDR3 length: 15 residues. Germline V gene sequence: CDR1 MGHDK, CDR2 SYGVNS. Trimming shortened V by 2 bases and J by 2 bases, and 9 bases separated the two germline ends. CDR3 DNA: TGTGCCAGCAGTGAAGGGGGGGTTACTAATGAAAAACTGTTTTTT. It yields the protein CASSEGGVTNEKLFF.

This clone occurred a few times. This chain joins TRBV6-5 and TRBJ2-7; possible D gene TRBD2, 6 bases. This CDR3 comprises 13 residues. Trimming took off 5 bases at V and 3 bases at J, with 11 bases between the two ends. CDR1 is MNHEY and CDR2 is SVGAGI in the germline V gene. As DNA, the CDR3 is TGTGCCAGCAGTCGGGACTCAAACTACGAGCAGTACTTC. Translated, it gives CASSRDSNYEQYF.

In this sample, this clone turned up a few times. The rearrangement joins TRBV5-6 to TRBJ1-2, with unresolved D. Trimming took 4 bases from V and 4 from J, leaving 8 bases between them. The CDR3 is 12 residues long. In germline, CDR1 is SGHDT, CDR2 YYEEEE. As DNA, the CDR3 is TGTGCCAGCAGCCCGGCGGGCTATGGCTACACCTTC. Protein sequence: CASSPAGYGYTF. The full variable domain, its missing parts supplied by reference TRBV5-6 and TRBJ1-2, is DAGVTQSPTHLIKTRGQQVTLRCSPKSGHDTVSWYQQALGQGPQFIFQYYEEEERQRGNFPDRFSGHQFPNYSSELNVNALLLGDSALYLCASSPAGYGYTFGSGTRLTVV.

The chain couples TRBV5-4 to TRBJ1-1; no reliable D call. CDR1 and CDR2 from the germline V gene are SGHNT and YYREEE (reference sequence). The V gene lost 1 base and the J gene lost 8 bases, with 9 bases spanning the gap. The CDR3 has 12 residues. The CDR3 bases are TGTGCCAGCAGCTTGCCGGGGATGGAAGCTTTCTTT. It yields the protein CASSLPGMEAFF. The whole variable domain, remainder taken from reference TRBV5-4 and TRBJ1-1, is ETGVTQSPTHLIKTRGQQVTLRCSSQSGHNTVSWYQQALGQGPQFIFQYYREEENGRGNFPPRFSGLQFPNYSSELNVNALELDDSALYLCASSLPGMEAFFGQGTRLTVV.

This chain connects TRBV13 to TRBJ2-7, with TRBD1 matching 10 bases. The length of the CDR3 is 15 residues. From germline, CDR1 is PRHDT and CDR2 FYEKMQ (reference sequence). V lost 2 bases and J lost 3; bases outside the gene matches: 4. The CDR3 DNA sequence: TGTGCCAGCAGCTTACAGGGGACAGGGGTCTACGAGCAGTACTTC. The encoded protein is CASSLQGTGVYEQYF.